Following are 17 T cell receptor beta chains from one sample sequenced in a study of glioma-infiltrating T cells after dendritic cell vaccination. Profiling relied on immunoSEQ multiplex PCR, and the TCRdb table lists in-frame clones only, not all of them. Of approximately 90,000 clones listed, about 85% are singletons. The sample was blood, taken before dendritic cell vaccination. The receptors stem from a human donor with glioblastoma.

CDR3 bases: TGCGCCAGCAGCTTACACCCAGGGGGACAGGTAGCCTACGAGCAGTACTTC. This codes for CASSLHPGGQVAYEQYF. The genes are TRBV4-1 and TRBJ2-7, with 8 nucleotides matching TRBD1. Per the germline V gene, CDR1 is MGHRA and CDR2 is YSYEKL. This CDR3 comprises 17 residues. V was clipped by 5 bases and J by 2 bases; unmatched bases: 14.

CDR3 residues: CASGHAGTSYGYTF. CDR3 coding DNA: TGTGCTAGTGGTCACGCCGGGACAAGCTATGGCTACACCTTC. The chain employs TRBV12-5 and TRBJ1-2; a possible D gene is TRBD1 (6 bases). Trimming pared 5 bases from V and 4 bases from J, leaving 14 bases between. CDR1 and CDR2 (germline): LGHNT, FRNRAP. The length of the CDR3 is 14 residues. The full variable domain, its missing parts supplied by reference TRBV12-5 and TRBJ1-2, is DARVTQTPRHKVTEMGQEVTMRCQPILGHNTVFWYRQTMMQGLELLAYFRNRAPLDDSGMPKDRFSAEMPDATLATLKIQPSEPRDSAVYFCASGHAGTSYGYTFGSGTRLTVV.

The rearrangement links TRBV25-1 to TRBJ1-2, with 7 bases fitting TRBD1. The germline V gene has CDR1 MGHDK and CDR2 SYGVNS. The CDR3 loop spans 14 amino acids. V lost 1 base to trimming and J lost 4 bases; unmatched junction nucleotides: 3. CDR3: CASSELGTAYGYTF. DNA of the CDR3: TGTGCCAGCAGTGAATTAGGGACAGCCTATGGCTACACCTTC.

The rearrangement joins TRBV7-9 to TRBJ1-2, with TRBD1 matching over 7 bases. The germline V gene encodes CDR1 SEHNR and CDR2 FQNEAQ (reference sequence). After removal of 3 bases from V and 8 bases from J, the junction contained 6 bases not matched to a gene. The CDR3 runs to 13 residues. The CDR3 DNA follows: TGTGCCAGCAGCTTCCGACAGGGACAGGGCTACACCTTC. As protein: CASSFRQGQGYTF.

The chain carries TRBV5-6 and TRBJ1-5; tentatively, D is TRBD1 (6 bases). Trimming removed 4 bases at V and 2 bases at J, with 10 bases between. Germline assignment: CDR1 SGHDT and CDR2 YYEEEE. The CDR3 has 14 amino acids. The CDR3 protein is CASSAGQRNQPQHF. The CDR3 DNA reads TGTGCCAGCAGCGCTGGACAGCGCAATCAGCCCCAGCATTTT.

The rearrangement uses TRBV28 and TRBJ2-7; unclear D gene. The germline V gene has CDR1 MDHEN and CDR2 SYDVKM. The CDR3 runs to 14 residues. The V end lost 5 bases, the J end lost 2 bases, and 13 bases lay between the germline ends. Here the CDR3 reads CASSLTESPYEQYF. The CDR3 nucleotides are TGTGCCAGCAGTCTGACGGAGTCCCCCTACGAGCAGTACTTC.

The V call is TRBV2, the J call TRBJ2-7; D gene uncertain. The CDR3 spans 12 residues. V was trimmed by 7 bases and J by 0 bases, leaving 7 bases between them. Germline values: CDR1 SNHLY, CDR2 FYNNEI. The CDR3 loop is CASTYSSYEQYF. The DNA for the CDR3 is TGTGCCAGCACCTACAGCTCCTACGAGCAGTACTTC.

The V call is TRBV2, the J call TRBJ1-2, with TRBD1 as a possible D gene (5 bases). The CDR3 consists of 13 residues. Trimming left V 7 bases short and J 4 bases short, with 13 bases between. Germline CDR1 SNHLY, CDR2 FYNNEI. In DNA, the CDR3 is TGTGCCAGCACTGGTGGGGCTCTCTATGGCTACACCTTC. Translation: CASTGGALYGYTF.

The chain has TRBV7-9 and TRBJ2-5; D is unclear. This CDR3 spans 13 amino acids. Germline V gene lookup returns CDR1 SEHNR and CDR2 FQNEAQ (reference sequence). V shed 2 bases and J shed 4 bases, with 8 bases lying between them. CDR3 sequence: CASSLRLGETQYF. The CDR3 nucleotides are TGTGCCAGCAGCTTAAGACTTGGAGAGACCCAGTACTTC.

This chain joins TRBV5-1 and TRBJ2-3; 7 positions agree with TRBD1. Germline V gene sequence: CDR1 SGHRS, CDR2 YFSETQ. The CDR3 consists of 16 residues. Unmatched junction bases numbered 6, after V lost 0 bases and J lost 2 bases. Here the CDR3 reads CASSLVTGRNTDTQYF. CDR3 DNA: TGCGCCAGCAGCTTGGTGACAGGGAGAAACACAGATACGCAGTATTTT.

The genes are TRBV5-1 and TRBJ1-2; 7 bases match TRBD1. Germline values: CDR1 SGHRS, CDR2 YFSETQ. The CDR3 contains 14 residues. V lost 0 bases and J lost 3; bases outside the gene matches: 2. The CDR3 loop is CASSLGQGDYGYTF. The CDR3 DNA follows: TGCGCCAGCAGCTTGGGACAGGGTGACTATGGCTACACCTTC.

CDR3 bases: TGTGCCAGCAGCGTAGAAGGGGACACTGAAGCTTTCTTT. Translated: CASSVEGDTEAFF. The chain links TRBV9 to TRBJ1-1, with D possibly TRBD1 on 5 matching bases. Trimming pared 0 bases from V and 3 bases from J, leaving 6 bases between. The germline gives CDR1 SGDLS, CDR2 YYNGEE. The length of the CDR3 is 13 residues.

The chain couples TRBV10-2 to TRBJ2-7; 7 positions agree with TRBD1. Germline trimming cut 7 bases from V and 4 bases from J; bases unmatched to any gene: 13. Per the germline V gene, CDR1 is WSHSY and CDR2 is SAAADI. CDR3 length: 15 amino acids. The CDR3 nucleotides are TGCGCCAGCAAAGCGAGACAGGGAAAACTATACGAGCAGTACTTC. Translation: CASKARQGKLYEQYF.

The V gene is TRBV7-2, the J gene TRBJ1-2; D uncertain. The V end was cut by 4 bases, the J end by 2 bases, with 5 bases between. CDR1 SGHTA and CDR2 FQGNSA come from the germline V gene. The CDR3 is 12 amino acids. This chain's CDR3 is CASSSLNYGYTF. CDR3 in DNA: TGTGCCAGCAGCTCTCTAAACTATGGCTACACCTTC.

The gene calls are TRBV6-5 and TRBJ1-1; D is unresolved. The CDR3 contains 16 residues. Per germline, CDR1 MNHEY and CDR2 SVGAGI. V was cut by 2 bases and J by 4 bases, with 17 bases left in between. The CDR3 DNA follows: TGTGCCAGCAGTTACCGGCTGGGAGGGCTGAGCACTGAAGCTTTCTTT. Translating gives CASSYRLGGLSTEAFF.

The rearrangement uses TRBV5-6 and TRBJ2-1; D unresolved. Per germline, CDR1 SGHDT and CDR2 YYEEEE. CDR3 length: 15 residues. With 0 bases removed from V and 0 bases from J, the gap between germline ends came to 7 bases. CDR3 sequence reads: CASSLGRSSYNEQFF. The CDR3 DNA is TGTGCCAGCAGCTTGGGTCGTAGCTCCTACAATGAGCAGTTCTTC.

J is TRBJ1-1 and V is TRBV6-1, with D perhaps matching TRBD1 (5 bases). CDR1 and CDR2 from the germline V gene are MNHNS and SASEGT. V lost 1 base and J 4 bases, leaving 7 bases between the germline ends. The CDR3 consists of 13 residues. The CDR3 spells CASSEEGRTEAFF. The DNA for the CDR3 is TGTGCCAGCAGTGAAGAGGGGCGCACTGAAGCTTTCTTT.